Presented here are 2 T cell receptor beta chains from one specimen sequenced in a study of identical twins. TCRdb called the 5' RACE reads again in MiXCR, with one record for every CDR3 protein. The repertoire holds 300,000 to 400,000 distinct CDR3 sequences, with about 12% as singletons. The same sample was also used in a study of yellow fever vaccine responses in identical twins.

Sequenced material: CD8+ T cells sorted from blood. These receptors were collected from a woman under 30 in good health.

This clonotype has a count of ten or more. The CDR3 DNA follows: TGTGCCAGCAGCCGACTCGGGACTAGCAAGTTAGAGCAGTTCTTC. Protein sequence: CASSRLGTSKLEQFF. The V gene is TRBV6-2 or TRBV6-3, the J gene TRBJ2-1; 9 nucleotides match TRBD2. The junction had 13 bases not matched to a gene; V was cut back by 6 bases and J by 10 bases. In germline, CDR1 is MNHEY, CDR2 SVGEGT. The CDR3 is made up of 15 amino acids.

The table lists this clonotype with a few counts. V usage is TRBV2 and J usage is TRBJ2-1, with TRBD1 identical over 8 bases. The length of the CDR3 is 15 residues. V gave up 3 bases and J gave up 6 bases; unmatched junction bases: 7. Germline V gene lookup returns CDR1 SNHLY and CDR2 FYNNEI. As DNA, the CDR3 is TGTGCCAGCAGTGAGTCAGGGGGCGGACGCAATGAGCAGTTCTTC. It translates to CASSESGGGRNEQFF.